This TCR beta chain derives from a study of cytomegalovirus exposure and HLA in healthy donors. This CDR3 has 12 residues. The ends were cut back, 5 bases at V and 6 bases at J, with 11 bases in the middle. The V gene's germline CDR1 is SEHNR and CDR2 FQNEAQ (reference sequence). The PCR used 60 Vbeta and 13 Jbeta primers. TCRdb's copy holds only in-frame clones and misses some; the assay was immunoSEQ multiplex PCR. The sample lists about 64,000 clones, under 80% occurring once. Sample: PBMCs. V gene TRBV7-9 combines with J gene TRBJ2-7, with D perhaps TRBD2 (5 bases). The sequence was collected from a male donor in good health and CMV-seropositive. This chain's CDR3 is CASSQNEGEQYF. CDR3 DNA: TGTGCCAGCAGCCAAAACGAGGGCGAGCAGTACTTC.